This entry lists 20 T cell receptor beta chains sequenced from one sample in a study of regulatory T cells in long-lasting Graves disease. Time point denoted: persistent/refractory GD, antithyroid drugs over 5 years with positive TRAb. PBMC RNA was the source of the TCR library. Construction of the TCR beta libraries employed iRepertoire HTBI primers in conjunction with Arm-PCR of CDR3 regions. TCRdb passed the multiplex PCR reads through MiXCR, listing each CDR3 protein once. The top ten hold roughly 6.9% of the sample, which has about 470,000 distinct CDR3 sequences, under 25% seen once. The sequenced sample was peripheral blood mononuclear cells (PBMCs), obtained when the disease was refractory, from a patient treated with antithyroid drugs. These receptors were collected from a female donor with Graves disease.

This clonotype was observed many times. The chain uses TRBV9 and TRBJ1-6; D is ambiguous. From germline, CDR1 is SGDLS and CDR2 YYNGEE. The CDR3 runs to 12 residues. Trimming shortened V by 2 bases and J by 6 bases, and 3 bases separated the two germline ends. The chain's CDR3 is CASSVLNSPLHF. For the CDR3, the DNA is TGTGCCAGCAGCGTCCTTAATTCACCCCTCCACTTT. Full variable domain (remainder filled in from reference TRBV9 and TRBJ1-6): DSGVTQTPKHLITATGQRVTLRCSPRSGDLSVYWYQQSLDQGLQFLIQYYNGEERAKGNILERFSAQQFPDLHSELNLSSLELGDSALYFCASSVLNSPLHFGNGTRLTVT.

Only a few counts were recorded for this clonotype. CDR3 in amino acids: CASSLGLRGRAISGELFF. DNA for the CDR3: TGTGCCAGCAGCTTAGGGTTGCGCGGGAGGGCCATCTCCGGGGAGCTGTTTTTT. The chain joins TRBV7-2 to TRBJ2-2; 9 nucleotides agree with TRBD2. Unmatched junction bases numbered 12, after V lost 1 base and J lost 6 bases. This CDR3 is built from 18 residues. Germline assignment: CDR1 SGHTA and CDR2 FQGNSA.

The table lists this clonotype with a few counts. J is TRBJ2-3 and V is TRBV11-2; 9 bases map to TRBD2. The CDR3 runs 16 residues. Germline values: CDR1 SGHAT, CDR2 FQNNGV. V shed 2 bases, J shed 5 bases, and the junction held 8 bases outside the gene matches. CDR3 region: CASSLLAGALVDTQYF. The CDR3 coding sequence is TGTGCCAGCAGCTTATTAGCGGGAGCTTTGGTAGATACGCAGTATTTT.

This clonotype was seen once. The chain joins TRBV5-6 to TRBJ2-5, with 11 bases aligning to TRBD1. Germline values: CDR1 SGHDT, CDR2 YYEEEE. Losses at the gene ends were 4 bases for V and 0 bases for J; bases not matched to a gene: 5. This CDR3 spans 16 amino acids. The CDR3 sequence is CASSGGQGGHQETQYF. In DNA, the CDR3 is TGTGCCAGCAGCGGGGGACAGGGGGGCCACCAAGAGACCCAGTACTTC.

This chain uses TRBV29-1 with TRBJ2-7; D unresolved. The germline gives CDR1 SQVTM, CDR2 ANQGSEA. The CDR3 has 12 amino acids. V was shortened by 5 bases and J by 3 bases, with 11 bases between the two germline ends. CDR3 amino acids: CSVRNSNYEQYF. CDR3 nucleotides: TGCAGCGTTCGGAACAGTAACTACGAGCAGTACTTC.

This clonotype was seen ten or more times. The rearrangement uses TRBV13 and TRBJ2-4; the D is unclear. The CDR3 extends over 19 amino acids. Trimming shortened V by 0 bases and J by 5 bases, and 23 bases separated the two germline ends. Germline values: CDR1 PRHDT, CDR2 FYEKMQ (reference sequence). The CDR3 DNA reads as TGTGCCAGCAGCTTAGGCCAGACCTACTGGAACTTCCCCCAAAACATTCAGTACTTC. Translating it yields CASSLGQTYWNFPQNIQYF.

The chain combines TRBV28 with TRBJ1-2, with D hard to call. V was shortened by 6 bases and J by 8 bases, with 19 bases between the two germline ends. CDR1 and CDR2 (germline): MDHEN, SYDVKM. The CDR3 covers 14 residues. The CDR3 loop reads CASSSPGREGGYTF. The CDR3 region has the DNA TGTGCCAGCAGCTCTCCCGGACGGGAGGGCGGCTACACCTTC.

This clonotype appeared a few times. The V call is TRBV5-1, the J call TRBJ1-6; possibly TRBD1 for D (6 bases). CDR3 length: 15 residues. Trimming removed 4 bases from V and 7 bases from J, with 15 bases in between. Germline-derived CDR1 and CDR2 are SGHRS and YFSETQ. For the CDR3, the DNA is TGCGCCAGCAGCACGCTCCCCGGACAGAATTCACCCCTCCACTTT. Encoded protein: CASSTLPGQNSPLHF.

This clonotype was counted many times. This sequence joins TRBV28 and TRBJ1-4; no definite D call. Per germline, CDR1 MDHEN and CDR2 SYDVKM. The CDR3 has 13 amino acids. Trimming shortened V by 7 bases and J by 7 bases, and 13 bases separated the two germline ends. The CDR3 nucleotides are TGTGCCAGCAACCCGAGCCTGGGTGAAAAACTGTTTTTT. Protein sequence: CASNPSLGEKLFF.

This clonotype was found a few times. The chain employs TRBV7-9 and TRBJ2-7, with 9 bases identical to TRBD2. CDR1 is SEHNR, CDR2 FQNEAQ, per germline (reference sequence). Unmatched junction bases numbered 11, after V lost 5 bases and J lost 6 bases. The CDR3 extends over 15 amino acids. CDR3 sequence: CASSVLAGEVSEQYF. CDR3 coding DNA: TGTGCCAGCAGCGTTTTAGCGGGAGAGGTTTCCGAGCAGTACTTC. Together with reference TRBV7-9 and TRBJ2-7, the CDR3 gives the full variable domain: DTGVSQNPRHKITKRGQNVTFRCDPISEHNRLYWYRQTLGQGPEFLTYFQNEAQLEKSRLLSDRFSAERPKGSFSTLEIQRTEQGDSAMYLCASSVLAGEVSEQYFGPGTRLTVT.

There are many counts of this clonotype. The chain employs TRBV7-9 and TRBJ1-4; a weak D match, TRBD1 (5 bases). Per germline, CDR1 SEHNR and CDR2 FQNEAQ (reference sequence). This CDR3 comprises 13 residues. Trimming left V 10 bases short and J 8 bases short, with 17 bases between. CDR3 residues: CATRDPAQEKLFF. As DNA, the CDR3 is TGTGCCACCCGGGACCCCGCACAAGAAAAACTGTTTTTT.

The chain carries TRBV19 and TRBJ2-7, with D perhaps TRBD1 or TRBD2 (5 bases each). Per the germline V gene, CDR1 is LNHDA and CDR2 is SQIVND (reference sequence). The V gene lost 5 bases and the J gene lost 2 bases, with 13 bases spanning the gap. The CDR3 is 14 amino acids. CDR3 in amino acids: CASSPGDLPYEQYF. CDR3 DNA sequence: TGTGCCAGTAGTCCCGGGGACCTACCCTACGAGCAGTACTTC. Complete variable domain (other parts from reference TRBV19 and TRBJ2-7): DGGITQSPKYLFRKEGQNVTLSCEQNLNHDAMYWYRQDPGQGLRLIYYSQIVNDFQKGDIAEGYSVSREKKESFPLTVTSAQKNPTAFYLCASSPGDLPYEQYFGPGTRLTVT.

This clonotype was observed many times. V and J are TRBV28 and TRBJ2-7, with D perhaps TRBD1 (6 bases). The germline V and J ends were trimmed by 5 bases and 0 bases, with 14 bases remaining between them. Germline V lookup: CDR1 MDHEN, CDR2 SYDVKM. This CDR3 comprises 15 residues. The CDR3 spells CASSRGTGFSYEQYF. CDR3 bases: TGTGCCAGCAGTCGCGGTACAGGGTTCTCCTACGAGCAGTACTTC.

The chain has TRBV9 and TRBJ2-1; possible D gene TRBD1, 6 bases. This CDR3 has 15 amino acids. The ends were cut back, 0 bases at V and 3 bases at J, with 10 bases in the middle. CDR1 and CDR2 from the germline V gene are SGDLS and YYNGEE. Written as DNA, the CDR3 is TGTGCCAGCAGCGTAGATGGACAGCGCTACAATGAGCAGTTCTTC. Translation gives CASSVDGQRYNEQFF.

This clonotype showed up many times. V is TRBV6-2 or TRBV6-3 and J is TRBJ1-2; D might be TRBD1 (6 bases). Per germline, CDR1 MNHEY and CDR2 SVGEGT. This CDR3 spans 14 amino acids. Trimming left V 0 bases short and J 6 bases short, with 11 bases between. The CDR3 DNA sequence: TGTGCCAGCAGTTACTCCCACAGGGCGGATGGCTACACCTTC. Translated: CASSYSHRADGYTF.

The V call is TRBV7-9, the J call TRBJ1-6; D is unresolved. V lost 5 bases and J lost 0, with 8 bases in between. The CDR3 covers 15 residues. Germline lookup yields CDR1 SEHNR and CDR2 FQNEAQ (reference sequence). CDR3 loop: CASSPSISYNSPLHF. CDR3 sequence (DNA): TGTGCCAGCAGCCCCAGCATCTCCTATAATTCACCCCTCCACTTT.

This clonotype was detected only a few times. The chain couples TRBV12-5 to TRBJ1-2; a possible D gene is TRBD1 (5 bases). V lost 3 bases and J 4 bases, leaving 18 bases between the germline ends. Per germline, CDR1 LGHNT and CDR2 FRNRAP. The CDR3 is made up of 16 amino acids. The CDR3 DNA follows: TGTGCTAGTGGTTTAGGGGCTCTCCCACCGTTCTATGGCTACACCTTC. Translation: CASGLGALPPFYGYTF.

This clonotype was detected many times. V is TRBV3-1 and J is TRBJ1-4; D ambiguous. The V end lost 3 bases, the J end lost 8 bases, and 7 bases lay between the germline ends. Germline values: CDR1 LGHDT, CDR2 YNNKEL (reference sequence). The length of the CDR3 is 12 residues. The CDR3 region has the DNA TGTGCCAGCAGCCACTCGGGCGAAAAACTGTTTTTT. It translates to CASSHSGEKLFF. Filled out from reference TRBV3-1 and TRBJ1-4, the complete variable domain reads DTAVSQTPKYLVTQMGNDKSIKCEQNLGHDTMYWYKQDSKKFLKIMFSYNNKELIINETVPNRFSPKSPDKAHLNLHINSLELGDSAVYFCASSHSGEKLFFGSGTQLSVL.

The chain combines TRBV5-5 with TRBJ2-7; TRBD2 matches at 11 bases. The germline CDR1 and CDR2 sequences are SGHKS and YYEKEE (reference sequence). This CDR3 contains 17 residues. J gave up 2 bases and V 3 bases, and 10 bases lay outside the gene matches. CDR3 nucleotides: TGTGCCAGCAGCTCTGCCGGGACTAGCGGTTCCGCCTACGAGCAGTACTTC. This translates into CASSSAGTSGSAYEQYF. Together with reference TRBV5-5 and TRBJ2-7, the CDR3 gives the full variable domain: DAGVTQSPTHLIKTRGQQVTLRCSPISGHKSVSWYQQVLGQGPQFIFQYYEKEERGRGNFPDRFSARQFPNYSSELNVNALLLGDSALYLCASSSAGTSGSAYEQYFGPGTRLTVT.

This clonotype appeared a few times. V usage is TRBV20-1 and J usage is TRBJ2-7, with a tentative D call TRBD1 (6 bases). Germline V gene data show CDR1 as DFQATT and CDR2 as SNEGSKA (reference sequence). This CDR3 contains 16 residues. V shed 0 bases and J shed 3 bases, with 18 bases lying between them. This CDR3 reads CSARDQGGPAGYEQYF. The CDR3 region has the DNA TGCAGTGCTAGAGATCAAGGGGGTCCAGCAGGCTACGAGCAGTACTTC.